The 5 T cell receptor beta chains given below trace back to one sample, sequenced in a study of blood T cell repertoires in COVID-19. TCRdb's copy holds only in-frame clones and misses some; the assay was immunoSEQ multiplex PCR. The data contain 250,000 to 350,000 clones, more than 85% of them singletons. The sequencing sample was made of PBMCs or T cells enriched from blood (not recorded which). The receptors were sampled from a woman aged 25 to 39 who had recovered from COVID-19.

The CDR3 here is CASSEGDRINQPQHF. Written as DNA, the CDR3 is TGTGCCAGCAGTGAAGGGGACAGGATAAATCAGCCCCAGCATTTT. The gene calls are TRBV28 and TRBJ1-5; TRBD1 agrees at 8 bases. The CDR3 is made up of 15 amino acids. J lost 4 bases, V lost 5 bases, and 7 bases had no gene match. CDR1 is MDHEN, CDR2 SYDVKM, per germline.

This chain connects TRBV24-1 to TRBJ2-7, with D possibly being TRBD1 (5 bases). Trimming removed 9 bases at V and 2 bases at J, with 19 bases between. The CDR3 contains 15 residues. Germline V gives CDR1 KGHDR, CDR2 SFDVKD. The DNA of the CDR3 is TGTGCCACCGAAGACCTCAGGGCAGGAGCCTACGAGCAGTACTTC. The encoded protein is CATEDLRAGAYEQYF.

The rearrangement links TRBV7-3 to TRBJ2-5; D perhaps matches TRBD1 (5 bases). The CDR3 contains 13 residues. The ends were cut back, 5 bases at V and 5 bases at J, with 12 bases in the middle. Germline V lookup: CDR1 SGHTA, CDR2 FQGTGA. CDR3 in amino acids: CASSPGQGETQYF. The DNA of the CDR3 is TGTGCCAGCAGCCCCGGGCAGGGTGAGACCCAGTACTTC. Full variable domain (remainder filled in from reference TRBV7-3 and TRBJ2-5): GAGVSQTPSNKVTEKGKYVELRCDPISGHTALYWYRQSLGQGPEFLIYFQGTGAADDSGLPNDRFFAVRPEGSVSTLKIQRTERGDSAVYLCASSPGQGETQYFGPGTRLLVL.

In this sample, this clone turned up once. This sequence joins TRBV5-1 and TRBJ1-4, with D unclear. V was trimmed by 0 bases and J by 0 bases, leaving 6 bases between them. In germline, CDR1 is SGHRS, CDR2 YFSETQ. CDR3 length equals 15 residues. The chain's CDR3 is CASSLVGATNEKLFF. The CDR3 DNA follows: TGCGCCAGCAGCTTGGTCGGTGCAACTAATGAAAAACTGTTTTTT.

The genes are TRBV11-3 and TRBJ2-7; D possibly corresponds to TRBD1 (7 bases). This CDR3 is 19 amino acids long. Germline CDR1 is SGHNT and CDR2 is YENEEA. Trimming pared 0 bases from V and 2 bases from J, leaving 23 bases between. CDR3 loop: CASSLEQGRTSGVTYEQYF. CDR3 nucleotides: TGTGCCAGCAGCTTAGAACAGGGGCGCACGTCGGGGGTTACCTACGAGCAGTACTTC.